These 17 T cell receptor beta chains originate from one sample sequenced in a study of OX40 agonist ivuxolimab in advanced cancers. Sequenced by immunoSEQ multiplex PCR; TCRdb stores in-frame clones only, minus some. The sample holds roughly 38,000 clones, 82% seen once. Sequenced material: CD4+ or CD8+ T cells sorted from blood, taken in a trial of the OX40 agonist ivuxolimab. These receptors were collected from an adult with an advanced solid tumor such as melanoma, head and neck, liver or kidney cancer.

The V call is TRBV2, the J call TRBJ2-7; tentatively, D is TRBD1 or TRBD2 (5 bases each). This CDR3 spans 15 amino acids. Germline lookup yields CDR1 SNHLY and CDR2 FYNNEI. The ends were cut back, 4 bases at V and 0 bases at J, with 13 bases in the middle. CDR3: CASSVTRGYSYEQYF. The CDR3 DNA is TGTGCCAGCAGTGTGACGAGGGGCTACTCCTACGAGCAGTACTTC.

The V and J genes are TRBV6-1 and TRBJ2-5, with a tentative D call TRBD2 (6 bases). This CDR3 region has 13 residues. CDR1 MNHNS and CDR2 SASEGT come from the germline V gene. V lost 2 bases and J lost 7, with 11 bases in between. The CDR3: CASSERTGVTQYF. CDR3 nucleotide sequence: TGTGCCAGCAGTGAAAGGACGGGAGTGACCCAGTACTTC.

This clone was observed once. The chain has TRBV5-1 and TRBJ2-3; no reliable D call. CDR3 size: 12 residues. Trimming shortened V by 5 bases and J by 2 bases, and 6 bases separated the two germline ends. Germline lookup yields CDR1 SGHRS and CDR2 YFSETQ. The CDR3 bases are TGCGCCAGCAGTTACGACACAGATACGCAGTATTTT. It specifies CASSYDTDTQYF.

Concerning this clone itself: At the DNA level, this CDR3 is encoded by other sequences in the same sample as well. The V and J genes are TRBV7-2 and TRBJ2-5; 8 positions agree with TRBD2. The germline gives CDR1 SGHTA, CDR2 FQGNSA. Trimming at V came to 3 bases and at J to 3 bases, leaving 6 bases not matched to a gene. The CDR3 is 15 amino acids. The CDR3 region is CASSLGLAGEETQYF. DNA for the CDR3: TGTGCCAGCAGCTTGGGTCTAGCGGGTGAAGAGACCCAGTACTTC.

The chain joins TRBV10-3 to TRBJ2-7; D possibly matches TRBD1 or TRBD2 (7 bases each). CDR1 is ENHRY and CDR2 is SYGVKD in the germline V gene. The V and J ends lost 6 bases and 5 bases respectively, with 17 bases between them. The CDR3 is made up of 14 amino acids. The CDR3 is CAISRGGAGDEQYF. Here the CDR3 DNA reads TGTGCCATCAGCAGGGGGGGGGCCGGCGACGAGCAGTACTTC.

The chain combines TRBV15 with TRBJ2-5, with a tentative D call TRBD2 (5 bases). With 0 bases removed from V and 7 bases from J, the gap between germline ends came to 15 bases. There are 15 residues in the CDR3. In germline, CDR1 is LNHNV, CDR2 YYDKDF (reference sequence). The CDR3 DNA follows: TGTGCCACCAGCAGAGATCGGGCCGGAGGTGGGACCCAGTACTTC. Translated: CATSRDRAGGGTQYF.

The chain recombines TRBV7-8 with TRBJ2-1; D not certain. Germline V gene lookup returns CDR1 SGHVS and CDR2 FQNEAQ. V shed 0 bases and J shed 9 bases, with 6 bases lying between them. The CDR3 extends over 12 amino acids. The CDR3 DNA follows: TGTGCCAGCAGCTTAGCGGGCCGTGAGCAGTTCTTC. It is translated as CASSLAGREQFF.

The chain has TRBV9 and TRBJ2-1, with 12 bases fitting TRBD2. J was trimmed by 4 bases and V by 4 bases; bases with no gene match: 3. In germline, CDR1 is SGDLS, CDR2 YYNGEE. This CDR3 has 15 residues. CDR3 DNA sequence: TGTGCCAGCAGCATTACTAGCGGGGGGTACAATGAGCAGTTCTTC. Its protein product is CASSITSGGYNEQFF.

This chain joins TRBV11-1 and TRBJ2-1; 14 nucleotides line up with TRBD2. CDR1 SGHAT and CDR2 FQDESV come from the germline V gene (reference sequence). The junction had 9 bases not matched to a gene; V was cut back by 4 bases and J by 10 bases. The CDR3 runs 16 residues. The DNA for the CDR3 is TGTGCCAGCAGCTACGGACTAGCGGGGGGCCAGGGGGAGCAGTTCTTC. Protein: CASSYGLAGGQGEQFF. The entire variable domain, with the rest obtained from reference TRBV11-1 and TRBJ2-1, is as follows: EAEVAQSPRYKITEKSQAVAFWCDPISGHATLYWYRQILGQGPELLVQFQDESVVDDSQLPKDRFSAERLKGVDSTLKIQPAELGDSAMYLCASSYGLAGGQGEQFFGPGTRLTVL.

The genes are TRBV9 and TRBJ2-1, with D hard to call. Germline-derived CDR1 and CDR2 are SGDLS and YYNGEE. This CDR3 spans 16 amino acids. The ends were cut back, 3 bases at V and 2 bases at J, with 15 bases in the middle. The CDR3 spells CASSAHSRGAYNEQFF. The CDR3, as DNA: TGTGCCAGCAGCGCCCATTCCCGAGGTGCCTACAATGAGCAGTTCTTC.

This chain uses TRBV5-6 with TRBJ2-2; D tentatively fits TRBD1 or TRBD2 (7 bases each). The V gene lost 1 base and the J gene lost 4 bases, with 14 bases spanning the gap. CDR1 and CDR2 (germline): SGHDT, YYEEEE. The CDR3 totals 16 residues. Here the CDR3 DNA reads TGTGCCAGCAGCTTGATCAGGGGGAGGGGCACCGGGGAGCTGTTTTTT. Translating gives CASSLIRGRGTGELFF.

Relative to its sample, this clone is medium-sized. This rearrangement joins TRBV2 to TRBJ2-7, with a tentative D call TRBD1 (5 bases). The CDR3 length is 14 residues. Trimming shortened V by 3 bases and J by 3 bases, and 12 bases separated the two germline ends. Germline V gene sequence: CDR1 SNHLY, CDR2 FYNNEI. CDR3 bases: TGTGCCAGCAGTGATGAAGGACAACTCTACGAGCAGTACTTC. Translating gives CASSDEGQLYEQYF. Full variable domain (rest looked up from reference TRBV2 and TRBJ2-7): EPEVTQTPSHQVTQMGQEVILRCVPISNHLYFYWYRQILGQKVEFLVSFYNNEISEKSEIFDDQFSVERPDGSNFTLKIRSTKLEDSAMYFCASSDEGQLYEQYFGPGTRLTVT.

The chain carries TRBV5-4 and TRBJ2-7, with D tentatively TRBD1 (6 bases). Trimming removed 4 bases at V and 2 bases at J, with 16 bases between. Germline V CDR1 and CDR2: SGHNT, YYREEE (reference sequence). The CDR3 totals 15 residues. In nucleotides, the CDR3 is TGTGCCAGCAGCAGGACACCCAGGGGTACCTACGAGCAGTACTTC. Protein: CASSRTPRGTYEQYF. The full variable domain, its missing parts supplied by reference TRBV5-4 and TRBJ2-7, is ETGVTQSPTHLIKTRGQQVTLRCSSQSGHNTVSWYQQALGQGPQFIFQYYREEENGRGNFPPRFSGLQFPNYSSELNVNALELDDSALYLCASSRTPRGTYEQYFGPGTRLTVT.

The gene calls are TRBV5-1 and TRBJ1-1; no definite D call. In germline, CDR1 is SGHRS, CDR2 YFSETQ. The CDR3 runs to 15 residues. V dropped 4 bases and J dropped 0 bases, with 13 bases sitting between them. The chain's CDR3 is CASSPDLRMNTEAFF. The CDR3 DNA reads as TGCGCCAGCAGCCCCGACTTGAGAATGAACACTGAAGCTTTCTTT.

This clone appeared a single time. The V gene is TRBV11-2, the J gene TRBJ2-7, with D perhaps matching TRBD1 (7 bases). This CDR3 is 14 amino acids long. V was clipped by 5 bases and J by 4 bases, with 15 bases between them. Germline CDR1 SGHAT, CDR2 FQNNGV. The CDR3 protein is CASSRAGGWYEQYF. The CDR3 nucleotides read TGTGCCAGCAGCCGGGCAGGGGGGTGGTACGAGCAGTACTTC.

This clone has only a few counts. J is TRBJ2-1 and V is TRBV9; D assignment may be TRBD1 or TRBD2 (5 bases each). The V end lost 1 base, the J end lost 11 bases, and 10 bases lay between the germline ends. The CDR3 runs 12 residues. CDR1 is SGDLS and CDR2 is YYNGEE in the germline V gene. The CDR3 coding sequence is TGTGCCAGCAGCGTATTTGGGGGACAGCAGTTCTTC. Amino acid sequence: CASSVFGGQQFF. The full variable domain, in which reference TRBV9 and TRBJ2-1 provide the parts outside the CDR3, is DSGVTQTPKHLITATGQRVTLRCSPRSGDLSVYWYQQSLDQGLQFLIQYYNGEERAKGNILERFSAQQFPDLHSELNLSSLELGDSALYFCASSVFGGQQFFGPGTRLTVL.

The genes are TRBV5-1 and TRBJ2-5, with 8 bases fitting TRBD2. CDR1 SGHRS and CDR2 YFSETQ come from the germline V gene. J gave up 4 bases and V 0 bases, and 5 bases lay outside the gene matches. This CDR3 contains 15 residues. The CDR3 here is CASSLAQRGRETQYF. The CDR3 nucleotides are TGCGCCAGCAGCTTGGCCCAGCGGGGGAGAGAGACCCAGTACTTC. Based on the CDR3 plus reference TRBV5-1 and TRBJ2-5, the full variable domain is KAGVTQTPRYLIKTRGQQVTLSCSPISGHRSVSWYQQTPGQGLQFLFEYFSETQRNKGNFPGRFSGRQFSNSRSEMNVSTLELGDSALYLCASSLAQRGRETQYFGPGTRLLVL.